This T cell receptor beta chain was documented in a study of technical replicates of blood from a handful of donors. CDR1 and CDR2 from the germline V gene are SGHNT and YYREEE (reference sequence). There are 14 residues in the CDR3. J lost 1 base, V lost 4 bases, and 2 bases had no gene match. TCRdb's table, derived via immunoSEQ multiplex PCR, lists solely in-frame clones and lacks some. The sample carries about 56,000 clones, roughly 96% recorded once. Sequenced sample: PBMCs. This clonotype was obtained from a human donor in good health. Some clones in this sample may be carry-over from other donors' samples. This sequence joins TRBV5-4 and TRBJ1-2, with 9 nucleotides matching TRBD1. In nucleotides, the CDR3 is TGTGCCAGCAGCCGGGACAGGGTTAACTATGGCTACACCTTC. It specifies CASSRDRVNYGYTF.